Listed below are T cell receptor beta chains from one sample, sequenced in a study of Ad26.COV2.S vaccination and SARS-CoV-2 variants. Sequenced by immunoSEQ multiplex PCR; TCRdb stores in-frame clones only, minus some. Here the sample spans fewer than 800,000 clones, roughly nine tenths being singletons. The starting material was peripheral blood, obtained in a trial of Ad26.COV2.S vaccine versus placebo. These receptors originate from a person aged 18-65 years who received the Ad26.COV2.S COVID-19 vaccine or a placebo. The CDR3 runs from the conserved cysteine through the conserved F or W. A D gene is named only where the DNA matches it firmly. A row's size may be missing; if present it is once, few, many or a size class.

cdr3_aa cdr3_nt clone_size v_call d_call j_call
CASSERGGNTEAFF TGTGCCAGCAGTGAAAGGGGGGGGAACACTGAAGCTTTCTTT NA TRBV2 NA TRBJ1-1
CATSDWAANTQYF TGTGCCACCAGTGATTGGGCGGCAAATACGCAGTATTTT NA TRBV24-1 NA TRBJ2-3
CASSSQGNYGYTF TGCGCCAGCAGCTCACAGGGTAACTATGGCTACACCTTC NA TRBV5-1 NA TRBJ1-2
CASSLDRADTQYF TGTGCCAGCAGCTTAGACCGAGCAGATACGCAGTATTTT NA TRBV11-3 NA TRBJ2-3
CASSLSGGEYEQYF TGTGCCAGCAGCTTATCCGGGGGCGAATACGAGCAGTACTTC NA TRBV13 NA TRBJ2-7
CASSLGTSGWGYEQYF TGTGCCAGCAGCTTGGGGACTAGCGGGTGGGGGTACGAGCAGTACTTC NA TRBV7-2 TRBD2 TRBJ2-7
CASSAGGEQYF TGCGCCAGCAGCGCCGGGGGCGAGCAGTACTTC NA TRBV4-3 NA TRBJ2-7
CASSLSGQVVYGYTF TGTGCCAGCAGCTTAAGCGGACAGGTTGTATATGGCTACACCTTC NA TRBV7-9 TRBD1 TRBJ1-2
CASGTYEQYF TGTGCCAGCGGGACCTACGAGCAGTACTTC few TRBV6-5 NA TRBJ2-7
CASSYLRTGFREQYF TGTGCCAGCAGCTACCTAAGGACAGGGTTTCGCGAGCAGTACTTC once TRBV6-5 TRBD1 TRBJ2-7
CASSAQGGPYGYTF TGTGCCAGCAGCGCACAGGGGGGACCCTATGGCTACACCTTC NA TRBV9 TRBD1 TRBJ1-2